These 7 T cell receptor beta chains originate from one sample sequenced in a study of T-cell memory formation after mild COVID-19. In TCRdb, the 5' RACE reads were re-called with MiXCR into one record per CDR3 protein. The table records about 200,000 distinct CDR3 sequences, 9.5% to 10% of them present only once. Sequencing was carried out using PBMCs or a T cell subset sorted from them (not recorded which). The receptors stem from a man in his late teens or twenties who had mild COVID-19 (a few samples of this study predate the infection). Cell type and time point are not known.

This clonotype is classed as medium-sized. The chain employs TRBV5-1 and TRBJ2-5; perhaps TRBD1 as D (6 bases). Germline CDR1 is SGHRS and CDR2 is YFSETQ. The CDR3 loop spans 14 amino acids. Between the trimmed V and J ends, which lost 1 base and 5 bases, there was a span of 12 bases. The CDR3 DNA reads TGCGCCAGCAGCTTGTTGGGGGCCGGGGAGACCCAGTACTTC. It is translated as CASSLLGAGETQYF.

Many counts were recorded for this clonotype. V and J are TRBV4-3 and TRBJ2-1, with D maybe TRBD1 (6 bases). V was cut by 4 bases and J by 4 bases, with 14 bases left in between. The CDR3 contains 15 residues. Germline V gives CDR1 LGHNA, CDR2 YSLEER. The CDR3 reads CASSPTGRSYNEQFF. For the CDR3, the DNA is TGCGCCAGCAGCCCCACAGGGAGATCGTACAATGAGCAGTTCTTC.

V is TRBV5-4 and J is TRBJ2-2, with D maybe TRBD1 (6 bases). V was trimmed by 4 bases and J by 2 bases, leaving 12 bases between them. Looked up from germline, CDR1 is SGHNT and CDR2 is YYREEE (reference sequence). The CDR3 runs 15 residues. The CDR3 coding sequence is TGTGCCAGCAGCGTGGACAGCCAAAACACCGGGGAGCTGTTTTTT. As protein: CASSVDSQNTGELFF.

Concerning this clonotype: A read error is possible here, since a much larger clone lies one base away. The chain uses TRBV29-1 and TRBJ2-3, with D perhaps assigned TRBD1 or TRBD2 (5 bases each). The CDR3 length is 13 residues. The V gene's germline CDR1 is SQVTM and CDR2 ANQGSEA. CDR3 in amino acids: CSVEVGPQDMQYF. CDR3 nucleotide sequence: TGCAGCGTTGAAGTGGGACCTCAAGATATGCAGTATTTT.

The rearrangement links TRBV5-1 to TRBJ1-1; D is possibly TRBD1 (5 bases). Germline V gives CDR1 SGHRS, CDR2 YFSETQ. This CDR3 comprises 14 residues. With 3 bases removed from V and 3 bases from J, the gap between germline ends came to 12 bases. CDR3 in amino acids: CASSSQGSDTEAFF. CDR3 bases: TGCGCCAGCAGCTCCCAGGGTTCGGACACTGAAGCTTTCTTT.

In its sample, this clonotype was seen a few times. The chain couples TRBV29-1 to TRBJ1-1; 9 bases are shared with TRBD1. This CDR3 has 13 residues. Germline lookup yields CDR1 SQVTM and CDR2 ANQGSEA. V trimming: 8 bases; J trimming: 1 base; junction bases outside the gene matches: 5. CDR3 amino acids: CSTLTGGNTEAFF. CDR3 nucleotide sequence: TGCAGCACCCTGACAGGGGGGAACACTGAAGCTTTCTTT.

The chain is built from TRBV18 and TRBJ2-3; the match to TRBD2 covers 10 bases. The CDR3 covers 16 residues. V lost 2 bases to trimming and J lost 1 base; unmatched junction nucleotides: 3. Per germline, CDR1 KGHSH and CDR2 LQKENI. The CDR3 protein is CASSPRLAGGTDTQYF. The CDR3 bases are TGTGCCAGCTCACCAAGGCTAGCGGGGGGCACAGATACGCAGTATTTT. The entire variable domain, with the rest obtained from reference TRBV18 and TRBJ2-3, is as follows: NAGVMQNPRHLVRRRGQEARLRCSPMKGHSHVYWYRQLPEEGLKFMVYLQKENIIDESGMPKERFSAEFPKEGPSILRIQQVVRGDSAAYFCASSPRLAGGTDTQYFGPGTRLTVL.